The 31 T cell receptor beta chains given below trace back to one sample, sequenced in a study of blood T cell repertoires in COVID-19. Measured with immunoSEQ multiplex PCR; TCRdb has only the in-frame clones, and not every one. The data hold over 200,000 clones, with 75% to 90% observed a single time. The specimen sequenced was PBMCs or T cells enriched from blood (not recorded which). The receptors shown here come from a woman under 40 who had been exposed to COVID-19.

This clone was counted a few times. This chain uses TRBV30 with TRBJ1-6; D is unclear. The ends were cut back, 2 bases at V and 7 bases at J, with 9 bases in the middle. CDR1 and CDR2 (germline): GTSNPN, SVGIG (reference sequence). This CDR3 is built from 13 residues. CDR3 sequence: CAWSLALNSPLHF. CDR3 nucleotides: TGTGCCTGGAGTCTGGCCCTGAATTCACCCCTCCACTTT.

This clone was counted a few times. The CDR3 bases are TGTGCCAGTACAGGGGGACCTATCTATGGCTACACCTTC. Amino acids: CASTGGPIYGYTF. V and J are TRBV19 and TRBJ1-2; TRBD1 aligns across 7 bases. The V segment lost 7 bases and the J segment 4 bases; nucleotides outside the gene matches: 6. The CDR3 covers 13 residues. Per germline, CDR1 LNHDA and CDR2 SQIVND (reference sequence).

This clone was detected only a few times. CDR3 amino acids: CASSGQLRTGYTF. The CDR3 DNA reads TGTGCCAGCAGTGGACAGCTGAGGACGGGCTACACCTTC. The chain has TRBV11-2 and TRBJ1-2; D is possibly TRBD1 (6 bases). CDR3 length: 13 amino acids. Trimming removed 6 bases at V and 8 bases at J, with 16 bases between. The germline V gene has CDR1 SGHAT and CDR2 FQNNGV.

This chain connects TRBV2 to TRBJ2-1; D possibly corresponds to TRBD2 (6 bases). This CDR3 has 15 amino acids. CDR1 SNHLY and CDR2 FYNNEI come from the germline V gene. V shed 3 bases and J shed 3 bases, with 12 bases lying between them. The CDR3 DNA reads as TGTGCCAGCAGTGATTCTGGCGGGGACTACAATGAGCAGTTCTTC. This codes for CASSDSGGDYNEQFF.

J is TRBJ2-7 and V is TRBV5-1; D perhaps matches TRBD2 (6 bases). Trimming removed 2 bases at V and 3 bases at J, with 12 bases between. Germline V CDR1 and CDR2: SGHRS, YFSETQ. This CDR3 has 14 residues. CDR3 DNA sequence: TGCGCCAGCAGCTTCCGACTAGGAGGCTACGAGCAGTACTTC. Its translation is CASSFRLGGYEQYF.

The V call is TRBV19, the J call TRBJ1-2, with 7 bases aligning to TRBD1. CDR1 is LNHDA, CDR2 SQIVND, per germline (reference sequence). The CDR3 is 16 residues long. The V gene end was trimmed by 4 bases and the J gene end by 0 bases; junction bases not matched to a gene: 8. CDR3 in DNA: TGTGCCAGTAGTACTATATCCGGGACAGCTAACTATGGCTACACCTTC. As protein: CASSTISGTANYGYTF.

The CDR3 loop reads CASSPRWGQVYEQYF. The CDR3 nucleotides read TGTGCCAGCAGCCCTCGTTGGGGACAGGTCTACGAGCAGTACTTC. V and J are TRBV4-2 and TRBJ2-7; 8 nucleotides align to TRBD1. This CDR3 is 15 amino acids long. V shed 4 bases, J shed 3 bases, and the junction held 8 bases outside the gene matches. CDR1 is LGHNA, CDR2 YNFKEQ, per germline.

The J gene is TRBJ1-5, the V gene TRBV6-2 or TRBV6-3, with 8 bases matching TRBD1. Germline lookup yields CDR1 MNHEY and CDR2 SVGEGT. After removal of 6 bases from V and 9 bases from J, the junction contained 10 bases not matched to a gene. The CDR3 spans 14 residues. The CDR3 spells CASSRGQGVWPQHF. The DNA of the CDR3 is TGTGCCAGCAGCCGAGGACAGGGCGTGTGGCCCCAGCATTTT.

This clone was seen just once. The chain carries TRBV10-3 and TRBJ1-1; D is possibly TRBD1 (6 bases). CDR1 and CDR2 from the germline V gene are ENHRY and SYGVKD. The CDR3 has 13 residues. Trimming removed 4 bases at V and 0 bases at J, with 6 bases between. The CDR3 bases are TGTGCCATCAGTGGGGGGCTGAACACTGAAGCTTTCTTT. This codes for CAISGGLNTEAFF.

The chain recombines TRBV5-1 with TRBJ1-5, with a weak D call TRBD1 (6 bases). The CDR3 loop spans 13 amino acids. V lost 4 bases, J lost 4 bases, and 9 bases lay in between. Per germline, CDR1 SGHRS and CDR2 YFSETQ. The CDR3 bases are TGCGCCAGCAGCCCAGGGGTTAATCAGCCCCAGCATTTT. Its translation is CASSPGVNQPQHF.

The chain uses TRBV28 and TRBJ1-3; TRBD1 matches at 7 bases. V shed 7 bases, J shed 1 base, and the junction held 7 bases outside the gene matches. The CDR3 loop spans 15 amino acids. Germline V gene lookup returns CDR1 MDHEN and CDR2 SYDVKM. DNA for the CDR3: TGTGCCAGCATTCCCACAGGGGAGTCTGGAAACACCATATATTTT. Its protein is CASIPTGESGNTIYF.

V is TRBV7-7 and J is TRBJ2-7, with D tentatively TRBD1 (6 bases). Germline V CDR1 and CDR2: SSHAT, FNYEAQ (reference sequence). Trimming cost V 0 bases and J 0 bases, with 18 bases left between them. The CDR3 is made up of 18 amino acids. The CDR3 DNA follows: TGTGCCAGCAGCTTAGCGCCACCCGGCACGGACAGCTCCTACGAGCAGTACTTC. It yields the protein CASSLAPPGTDSSYEQYF.

The chain recombines TRBV24-1 with TRBJ2-7, with 10 bases aligning to TRBD1. J gave up 4 bases and V 4 bases, and 6 bases lay outside the gene matches. Germline V gene lookup returns CDR1 KGHDR and CDR2 SFDVKD. The CDR3 has 15 amino acids. The DNA for the CDR3 is TGTGCCACCAGTGACAGAGACAGGGGGCTGTACGAGCAGTACTTC. Its protein product is CATSDRDRGLYEQYF.

The genes are TRBV30 and TRBJ1-2; no reliable D call. The CDR3 totals 14 residues. V was cut by 2 bases and J by 2 bases, with 12 bases left in between. Germline values: CDR1 GTSNPN, CDR2 SVGIG (reference sequence). CDR3: CAWSQVPENYGYTF. In DNA form, the CDR3 reads TGTGCCTGGAGTCAGGTTCCTGAGAACTATGGCTACACCTTC.

The gene calls are TRBV20-1 and TRBJ2-5; maybe TRBD1 (6 bases). Trimming left V 3 bases short and J 4 bases short, with 9 bases between. Germline V gene lookup returns CDR1 DFQATT and CDR2 SNEGSKA (reference sequence). This CDR3 has 12 residues. The CDR3 nucleotides are TGCAGTGCTAGTGGCAGGGGAGAGACCCAGTACTTC. Amino acid sequence: CSASGRGETQYF.

The rearrangement joins TRBV7-9 to TRBJ2-1; D perhaps matches TRBD1 (6 bases). Trimming took off 3 bases at V and 9 bases at J, with 9 bases between the two ends. Germline CDR1 SEHNR, CDR2 FQNEAQ (reference sequence). This CDR3 has 12 amino acids. Written as DNA, the CDR3 is TGTGCCAGCAGCTTTGGGGGCACTGAGCAGTTCTTC. Translation: CASSFGGTEQFF.

CDR3 loop: CASSQGGGVKGGELFF. CDR3 bases: TGTGCCAGCAGCCAAGGCGGGGGTGTTAAGGGCGGGGAGCTGTTTTTT. The genes are TRBV3-1 (or the pseudogene TRBV3-2) and TRBJ2-2; TRBD2 agrees at 7 bases. V lost 1 base and J lost 7; bases outside the gene matches: 9. Germline V gene sequence: CDR1 LGHDT, CDR2 YNNKEL (reference sequence). This CDR3 contains 16 residues.

V is TRBV29-1 and J is TRBJ2-1, with D maybe TRBD2 (6 bases). The germline CDR1 and CDR2 sequences are SQVTM and ANQGSEA. There are 13 residues in the CDR3. The V end lost 6 bases, the J end lost 3 bases, and 12 bases lay between the germline ends. The CDR3 here is CSVAGPLYNEQFF. DNA of the CDR3: TGCAGCGTGGCGGGACCTCTCTACAATGAGCAGTTCTTC.

The chain is built from TRBV11-2 and TRBJ1-2; D is unclear. The V end was cut by 1 base, the J end by 7 bases, with 10 bases between. Germline loops: CDR1 SGHAT, CDR2 FQNNGV. This CDR3 has 13 residues. CDR3 sequence reads: CASSLAGLSGYTF. CDR3 in DNA: TGTGCCAGCAGCTTAGCAGGTTTATCTGGCTACACCTTC. Looking up the rest from reference TRBV11-2 and TRBJ1-2 gives the full variable domain: EAGVAQSPRYKIIEKRQSVAFWCNPISGHATLYWYQQILGQGPKLLIQFQNNGVVDDSQLPKDRFSAERLKGVDSTLKIQPAKLEDSAVYLCASSLAGLSGYTFGSGTRLTVV.

This clone was detected only once. Other nucleotide sequences from this sample produce the same CDR3. This chain links TRBV7-2 with TRBJ1-2, with 8 bases fitting TRBD1. V lost 1 base, J lost 5 bases, and 0 bases stayed unmatched. CDR1 and CDR2 from the germline V gene are SGHTA and FQGNSA. This CDR3 spans 13 amino acids. The CDR3: CASSLGQGYGYTF. The CDR3 nucleotides read TGTGCCAGCAGCTTAGGACAGGGGTATGGCTACACCTTC.

The chain combines TRBV21-1 with TRBJ2-7; TRBD1 was called by the table and not checked on the DNA. TRBV21-1 is annotated as a pseudogene. The CDR3 contains 11 residues. The DNA of the CDR3 is TGTGCCACCCCCAGGCCCACCGAGCAGTACTTC. It codes for CATPRPTEQYF.

The chain employs TRBV6-2 or TRBV6-3 and TRBJ2-1, with 9 bases matching TRBD2. Per the germline V gene, CDR1 is MNHEY and CDR2 is SVGEGT. Trimming removed 0 bases from V and 2 bases from J; junction bases left unmatched: 2. The CDR3 runs 16 residues. The CDR3 DNA reads as TGTGCCAGCAGTTACTCCGCGGGGGGGACCTACAATGAGCAGTTCTTC. Translation: CASSYSAGGTYNEQFF.

V gene TRBV5-1 combines with J gene TRBJ2-1; perhaps TRBD1 as D (5 bases). The germline V and J ends were trimmed by 0 bases and 5 bases, with 15 bases remaining between them. The CDR3 sequence is 16 residues long. Germline lookup yields CDR1 SGHRS and CDR2 YFSETQ. CDR3 in amino acids: CASSLGQSWGHNEQFF. CDR3 nucleotides: TGCGCCAGCAGCTTGGGGCAGTCATGGGGCCACAATGAGCAGTTCTTC.

The CDR3 nucleotides are TGTGCCACCGCACAGGGCCCCGAAGCTTTCTTT. It codes for CATAQGPEAFF. The V gene is TRBV19, the J gene TRBJ1-1; perhaps TRBD1 as D (6 bases). The CDR3 has 11 amino acids. The germline V gene encodes CDR1 LNHDA and CDR2 SQIVND (reference sequence). Between the trimmed V and J ends, which lost 10 bases and 8 bases, there was a span of 14 bases.

The chain combines TRBV7-6 with TRBJ2-1, with TRBD2 identical over 7 bases. The V gene's germline CDR1 is SGHVS and CDR2 FNYEAQ. This CDR3 has 14 amino acids. J lost 9 bases, V lost 4 bases, and 9 bases had no gene match. CDR3 amino acids: CASSSASGGVEQFF. CDR3 nucleotide sequence: TGTGCCAGCAGCTCAGCATCGGGGGGAGTTGAGCAGTTCTTC.

This clone was seen only once. The CDR3 DNA reads TGTGCCAGCAGTCCGTTGCGGGGTTCCAAGGAGACCCAGTACTTC. It specifies CASSPLRGSKETQYF. The chain joins TRBV27 to TRBJ2-5; D possibly corresponds to TRBD2 (6 bases). The CDR3 is 15 amino acids. V was pared by 5 bases and J by 5 bases, with 18 bases between. Germline V gives CDR1 MNHEY, CDR2 SMNVEV (reference sequence).

In its sample, this clone was seen once. The chain carries TRBV7-7 and TRBJ2-1, with a tentative D call TRBD2 (6 bases). V lost 5 bases, J lost 3 bases, and 14 bases lay in between. The CDR3 has 15 amino acids. CDR1 and CDR2 (germline): SSHAT, FNYEAQ (reference sequence). The CDR3 sequence is CASSPGVAVYNEQFF. CDR3 nucleotide sequence: TGTGCCAGCAGCCCCGGGGTAGCGGTCTACAATGAGCAGTTCTTC.

This clone appeared a few times. The chain has TRBV2 and TRBJ1-5; no definite D call. V dropped 3 bases and J dropped 7 bases, with 16 bases sitting between them. CDR1 is SNHLY and CDR2 is FYNNEI in the germline V gene. CDR3 length: 15 amino acids. CDR3 in amino acids: CASSENSIRGQPQHF. Written as DNA, the CDR3 is TGTGCCAGCAGTGAGAATAGTATCCGGGGACAGCCCCAGCATTTT. Full variable domain (rest looked up from reference TRBV2 and TRBJ1-5): EPEVTQTPSHQVTQMGQEVILRCVPISNHLYFYWYRQILGQKVEFLVSFYNNEISEKSEIFDDQFSVERPDGSNFTLKIRSTKLEDSAMYFCASSENSIRGQPQHFGDGTRLSIL.

The rearrangement links TRBV6-5 to TRBJ2-5; 7 nucleotides agree with TRBD1. V shed 6 bases, J shed 3 bases, and the junction held 10 bases outside the gene matches. This CDR3 has 15 amino acids. Germline V gives CDR1 MNHEY, CDR2 SVGAGI. The CDR3 DNA sequence: TGTGCCAGCAGACCCTTCCAGGGGGTGGAAGAGACCCAGTACTTC. As protein: CASRPFQGVEETQYF.

V is TRBV6-5 and J is TRBJ1-6; D gene ambiguous. CDR1 is MNHEY and CDR2 is SVGAGI in the germline V gene. CDR3 size: 15 residues. Deletions cut 5 bases from V and 14 bases from J, with 22 bases between. The DNA of the CDR3 is TGTGCCAGCAGTCCCCGAGCCATGACGGGGATCACCCTCCACTTT. Its translation: CASSPRAMTGITLHF.

The chain links TRBV24-1 to TRBJ2-7, with TRBD1 matching over 8 bases. Germline V lookup: CDR1 KGHDR, CDR2 SFDVKD. The CDR3 length is 13 residues. Losses at the gene ends were 3 bases for V and 6 bases for J; bases not matched to a gene: 3. The CDR3 sequence is CATSDGTGSEQYF. The CDR3 DNA reads TGTGCCACCAGTGATGGGACAGGCTCCGAGCAGTACTTC.